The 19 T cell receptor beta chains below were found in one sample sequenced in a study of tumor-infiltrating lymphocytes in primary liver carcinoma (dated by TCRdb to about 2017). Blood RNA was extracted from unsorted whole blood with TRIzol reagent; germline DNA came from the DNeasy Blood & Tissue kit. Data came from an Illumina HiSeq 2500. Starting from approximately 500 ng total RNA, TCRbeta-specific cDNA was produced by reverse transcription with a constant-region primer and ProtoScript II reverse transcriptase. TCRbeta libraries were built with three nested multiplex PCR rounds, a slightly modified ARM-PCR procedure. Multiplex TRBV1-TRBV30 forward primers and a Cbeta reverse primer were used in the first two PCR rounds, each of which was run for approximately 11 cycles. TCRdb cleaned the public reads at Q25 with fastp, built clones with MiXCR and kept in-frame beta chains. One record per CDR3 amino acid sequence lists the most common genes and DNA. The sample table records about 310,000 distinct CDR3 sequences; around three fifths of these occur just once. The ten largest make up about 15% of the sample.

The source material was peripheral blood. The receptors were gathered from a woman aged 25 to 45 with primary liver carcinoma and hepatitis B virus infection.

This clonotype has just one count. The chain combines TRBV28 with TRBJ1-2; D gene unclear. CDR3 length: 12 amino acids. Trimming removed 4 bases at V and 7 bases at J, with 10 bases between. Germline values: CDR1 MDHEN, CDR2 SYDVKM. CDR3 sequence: CASSSVPGGYTF. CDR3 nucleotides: TGTGCCAGCAGTTCCGTGCCGGGTGGCTACACCTTC.

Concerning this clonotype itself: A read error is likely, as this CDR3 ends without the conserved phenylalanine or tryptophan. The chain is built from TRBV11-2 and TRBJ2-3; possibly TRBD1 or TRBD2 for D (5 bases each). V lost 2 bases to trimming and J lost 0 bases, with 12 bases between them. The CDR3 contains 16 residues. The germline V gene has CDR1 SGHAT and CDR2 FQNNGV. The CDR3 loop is CASSLRGALSTDTQYL. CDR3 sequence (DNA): TGTGCCAGCAGCTTAAGGGGAGCCCTTAGCACAGATACGCAGTATCTT.

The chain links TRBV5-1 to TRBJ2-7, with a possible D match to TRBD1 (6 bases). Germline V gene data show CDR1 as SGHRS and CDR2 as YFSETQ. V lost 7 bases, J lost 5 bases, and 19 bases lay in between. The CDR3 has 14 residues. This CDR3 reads CASSRQEEYDEQYF. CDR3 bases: TGCGCCAGCTCAAGACAGGAGGAATACGACGAGCAGTACTTC.

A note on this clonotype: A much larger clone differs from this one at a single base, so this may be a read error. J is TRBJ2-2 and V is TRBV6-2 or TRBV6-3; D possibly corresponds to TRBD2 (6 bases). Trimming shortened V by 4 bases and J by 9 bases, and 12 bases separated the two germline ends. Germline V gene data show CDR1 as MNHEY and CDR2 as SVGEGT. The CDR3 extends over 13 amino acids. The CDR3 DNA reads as TGTGCCAGCAGTTTGCGGGAAACCCGGGAGCTGTTTTTT. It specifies CASSLRETRELFF.

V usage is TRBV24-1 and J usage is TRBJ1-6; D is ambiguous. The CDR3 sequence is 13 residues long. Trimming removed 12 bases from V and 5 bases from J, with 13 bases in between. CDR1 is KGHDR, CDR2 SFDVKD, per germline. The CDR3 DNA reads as TGTGCCCCCCCGATGGTGGATAATTCACCCCTCCACTTT. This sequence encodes CAPPMVDNSPLHF.

The CDR3 coding sequence is TGTGCCAGCAGCTTAGCCGCAGCCTTGAATGGCTACACCTTC. Residues: CASSLAAALNGYTF. This chain uses TRBV7-9 with TRBJ1-2; unclear D gene. The germline V gene encodes CDR1 SEHNR and CDR2 FQNEAQ (reference sequence). Trimming removed 0 bases at V and 6 bases at J, with 11 bases between. CDR3 length: 14 residues.

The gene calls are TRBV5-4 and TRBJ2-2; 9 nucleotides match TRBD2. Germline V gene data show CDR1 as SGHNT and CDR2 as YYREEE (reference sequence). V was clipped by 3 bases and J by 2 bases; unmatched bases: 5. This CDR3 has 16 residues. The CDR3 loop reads CASSSPTSGNTGELFF. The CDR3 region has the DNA TGTGCCAGCAGCTCCCCGACTAGCGGTAACACCGGGGAGCTGTTTTTT.

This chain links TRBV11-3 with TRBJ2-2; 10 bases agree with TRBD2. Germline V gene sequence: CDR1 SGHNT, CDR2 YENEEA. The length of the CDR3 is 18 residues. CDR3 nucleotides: TGTGCTAACAGCTTAGTCAGACTAGCGGGTTGGACCACCGGGGAGCTGTTTTTT. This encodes CANSLVRLAGWTTGELFF.

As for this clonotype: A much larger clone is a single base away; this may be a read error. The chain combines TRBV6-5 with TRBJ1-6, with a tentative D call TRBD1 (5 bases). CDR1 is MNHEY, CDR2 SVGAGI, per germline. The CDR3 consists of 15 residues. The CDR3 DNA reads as TGTGCCAGCAGATTAACCGACAGTTTGAATTCACTCCTCCACTTT. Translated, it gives CASRLTDSLNSLLHF.

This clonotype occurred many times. The CDR3 sequence is CATPGHFNGYTF. The DNA for the CDR3 is TGTGCCACCCCGGGACACTTTAATGGCTACACCTTC. The rearrangement links TRBV7-8 to TRBJ1-2, with TRBD1 as a possible D gene (6 bases). In germline, CDR1 is SGHVS, CDR2 FQNEAQ. V lost 10 bases to trimming and J lost 6 bases, with 15 bases between them. The CDR3 runs 12 residues.

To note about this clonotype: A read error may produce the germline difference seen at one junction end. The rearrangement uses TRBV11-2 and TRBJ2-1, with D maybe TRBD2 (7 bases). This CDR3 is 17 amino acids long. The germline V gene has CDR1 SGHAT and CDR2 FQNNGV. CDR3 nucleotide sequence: TGTGCCAGCAGCCTAGGGAGGGGGAGCGGACCCTACAATGAGCAGTCCTTC. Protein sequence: CASSLGRGSGPYNEQSF. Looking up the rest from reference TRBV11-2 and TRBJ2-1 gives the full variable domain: EAGVAQSPRYKIIEKRQSVAFWCNPISGHATLYWYQQILGQGPKLLIQFQNNGVVDDSQLPKDRFSAERLKGVDSTLKIQPAKLEDSAVYLCASSLGRGSGPYNEQSFGPGTRLTVL.

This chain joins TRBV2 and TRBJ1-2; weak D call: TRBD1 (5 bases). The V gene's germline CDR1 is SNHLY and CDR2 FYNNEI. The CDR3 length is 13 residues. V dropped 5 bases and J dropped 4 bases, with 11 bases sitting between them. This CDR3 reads CASSKQVAYGYTF. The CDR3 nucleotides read TGTGCCAGCAGTAAACAGGTTGCCTATGGCTACACCTTC.

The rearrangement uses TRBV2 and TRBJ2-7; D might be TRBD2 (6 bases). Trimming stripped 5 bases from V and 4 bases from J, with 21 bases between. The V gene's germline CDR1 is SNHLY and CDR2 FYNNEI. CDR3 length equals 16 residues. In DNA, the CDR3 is TGTGCCAGCAGTTTCCCGACTAACGGGACTTCGTACGAGCAGTACTTC. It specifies CASSFPTNGTSYEQYF.

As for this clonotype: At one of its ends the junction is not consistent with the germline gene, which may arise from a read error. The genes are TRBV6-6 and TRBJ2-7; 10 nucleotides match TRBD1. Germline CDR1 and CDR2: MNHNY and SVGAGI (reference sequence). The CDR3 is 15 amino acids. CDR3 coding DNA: TGTGCCAGCAGTTGGGCCGGGACAGGGGCCTACGAGCAGTGCTTC. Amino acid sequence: CASSWAGTGAYEQCF.

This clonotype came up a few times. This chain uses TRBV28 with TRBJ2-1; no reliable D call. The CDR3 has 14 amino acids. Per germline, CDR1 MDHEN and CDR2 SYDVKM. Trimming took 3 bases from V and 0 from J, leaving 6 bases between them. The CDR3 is CASSFSSSYNEQFF. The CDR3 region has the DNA TGTGCCAGCAGTTTCTCTAGCTCCTACAATGAGCAGTTCTTC.

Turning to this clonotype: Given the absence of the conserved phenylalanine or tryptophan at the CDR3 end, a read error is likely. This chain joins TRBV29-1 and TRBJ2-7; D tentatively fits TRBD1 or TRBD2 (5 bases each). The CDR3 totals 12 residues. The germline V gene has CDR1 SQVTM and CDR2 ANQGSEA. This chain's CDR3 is CSVEDGTYGQYL. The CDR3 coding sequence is TGCAGCGTTGAAGATGGGACCTACGGGCAGTACCTC.

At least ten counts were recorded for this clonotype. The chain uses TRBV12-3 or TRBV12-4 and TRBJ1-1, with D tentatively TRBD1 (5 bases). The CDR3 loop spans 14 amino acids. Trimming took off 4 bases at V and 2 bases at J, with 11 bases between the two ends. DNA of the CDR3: TGTGCCAGCAGTTCTGACGGGGGAAACACTGAAGCTTTCTTT. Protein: CASSSDGGNTEAFF.

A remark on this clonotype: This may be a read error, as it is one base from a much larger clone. CDR3 residues: CSAEDRADHEQYF. CDR3 bases: TGCAGCGCGGAGGACAGGGCCGATCACGAGCAGTACTTC. V is TRBV29-1 and J is TRBJ2-7; 8 positions agree with TRBD1. With 7 bases clipped from V and 5 bases from J, the junction kept 10 bases outside the gene matches. Germline values: CDR1 SQVTM, CDR2 ANQGSEA. The CDR3 has 13 residues.

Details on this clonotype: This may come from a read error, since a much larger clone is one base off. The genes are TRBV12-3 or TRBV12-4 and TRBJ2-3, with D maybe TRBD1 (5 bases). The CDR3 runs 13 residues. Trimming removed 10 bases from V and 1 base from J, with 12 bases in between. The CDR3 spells CANVKGGTDTQYF. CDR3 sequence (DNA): TGTGCCAACGTTAAAGGGGGCACAGATACGCAGTATTTT.